The following is a T cell receptor beta chain sequence with its context. Its antigen is currently unknown. Together with a sample-barcoded 5' primer, a J-beta primer mix was included in a second PCR lasting roughly 7 to 11 cycles. MiXCR was run by TCRdb on the 5' RACE reads, yielding one entry per CDR3 protein. The sample contains nearly 800,000 distinct CDR3 sequences, roughly three fifths of which appear only once. The record originates from a study of blood T cells in healthy people across ages. Notes on the study in general: Any changes in expanded clonotypes were possibly confounded, as donor CMV status remained unknown. Roughly linear age-related decline in beta diversity appeared, significant by age 40.

Sequencing input: blood. The TCR originated in a man aged 35 to 55 in good health.

CDR3 coding DNA: TGTGCCAGCAGTTTCGGCGGAGGACGGGACGAGACCCAGTACTTC. It translates to CASSFGGGRDETQYF. This chain uses TRBV6-2 or TRBV6-3 with TRBJ2-7, with D perhaps given as TRBD1 or TRBD2 (5 bases each). The end of the DNA aligns better with TRBJ2-5, so the J call may be wrong. Germline CDR1 MNHEY, CDR2 SVGEGT. The CDR3 runs to 15 residues.